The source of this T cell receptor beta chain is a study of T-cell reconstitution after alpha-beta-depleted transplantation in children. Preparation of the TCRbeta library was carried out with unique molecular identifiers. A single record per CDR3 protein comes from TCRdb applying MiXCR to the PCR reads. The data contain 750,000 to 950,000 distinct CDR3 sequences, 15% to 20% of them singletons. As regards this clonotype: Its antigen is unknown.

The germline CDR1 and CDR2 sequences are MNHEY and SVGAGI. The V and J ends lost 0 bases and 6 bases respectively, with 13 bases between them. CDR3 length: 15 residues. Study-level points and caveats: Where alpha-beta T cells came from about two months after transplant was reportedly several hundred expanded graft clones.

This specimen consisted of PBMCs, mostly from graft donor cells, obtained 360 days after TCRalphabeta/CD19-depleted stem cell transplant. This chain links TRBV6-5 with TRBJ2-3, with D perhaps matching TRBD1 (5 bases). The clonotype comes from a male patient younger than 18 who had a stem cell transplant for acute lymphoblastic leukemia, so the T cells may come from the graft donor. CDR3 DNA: TGTGCCAGCAGTTACTCTGGGGCTAATTTGGATACGCAGTATTTT. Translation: CASSYSGANLDTQYF.